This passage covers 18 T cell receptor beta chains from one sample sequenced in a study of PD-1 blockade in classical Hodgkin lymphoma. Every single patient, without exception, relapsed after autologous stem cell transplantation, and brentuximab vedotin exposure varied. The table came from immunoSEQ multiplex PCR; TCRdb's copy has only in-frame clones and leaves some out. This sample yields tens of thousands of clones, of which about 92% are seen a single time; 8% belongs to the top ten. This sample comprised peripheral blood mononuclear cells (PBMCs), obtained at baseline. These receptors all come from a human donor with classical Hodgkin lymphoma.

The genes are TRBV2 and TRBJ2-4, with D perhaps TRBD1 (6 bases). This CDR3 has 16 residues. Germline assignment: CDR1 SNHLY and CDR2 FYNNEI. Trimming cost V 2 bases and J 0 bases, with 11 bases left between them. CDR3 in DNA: TGTGCCAGCAGTGAATTGGGGGCCCTAGCCAAAAACATTCAGTACTTC. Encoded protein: CASSELGALAKNIQYF.

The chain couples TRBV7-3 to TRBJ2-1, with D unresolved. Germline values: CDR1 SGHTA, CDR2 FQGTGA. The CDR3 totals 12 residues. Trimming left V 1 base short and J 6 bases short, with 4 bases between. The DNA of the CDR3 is TGTGCCAGCAGCTTAATTATCAATGAGCAGTTCTTC. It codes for CASSLIINEQFF.

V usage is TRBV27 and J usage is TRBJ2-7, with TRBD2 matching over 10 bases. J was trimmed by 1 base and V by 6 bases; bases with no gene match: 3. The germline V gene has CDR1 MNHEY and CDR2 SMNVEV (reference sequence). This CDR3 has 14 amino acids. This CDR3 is CASREREGSYEQYF. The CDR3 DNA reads TGTGCCAGCAGGGAGCGGGAGGGTTCCTACGAGCAGTACTTC.

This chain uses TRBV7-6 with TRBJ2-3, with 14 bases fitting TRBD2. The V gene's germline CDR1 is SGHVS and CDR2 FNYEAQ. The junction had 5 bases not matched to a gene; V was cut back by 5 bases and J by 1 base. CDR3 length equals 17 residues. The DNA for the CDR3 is TGTGCCAGCAGCATCGGGACTAGCGGGGGCCGCACAGATACGCAGTATTTT. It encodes CASSIGTSGGRTDTQYF.

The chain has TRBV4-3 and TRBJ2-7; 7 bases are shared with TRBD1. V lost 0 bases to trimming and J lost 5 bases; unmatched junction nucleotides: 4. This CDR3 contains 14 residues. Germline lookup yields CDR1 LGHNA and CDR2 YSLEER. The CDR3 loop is CASSQERGRHEQYF. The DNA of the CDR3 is TGCGCCAGCAGCCAAGAGAGGGGGCGCCACGAGCAGTACTTC.

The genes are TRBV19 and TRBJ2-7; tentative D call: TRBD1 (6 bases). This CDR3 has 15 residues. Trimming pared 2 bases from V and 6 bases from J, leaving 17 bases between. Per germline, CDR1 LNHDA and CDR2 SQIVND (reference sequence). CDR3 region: CASSIKQGGVGEQYF. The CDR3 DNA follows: TGTGCCAGTAGTATAAAACAGGGTGGAGTGGGCGAGCAGTACTTC.

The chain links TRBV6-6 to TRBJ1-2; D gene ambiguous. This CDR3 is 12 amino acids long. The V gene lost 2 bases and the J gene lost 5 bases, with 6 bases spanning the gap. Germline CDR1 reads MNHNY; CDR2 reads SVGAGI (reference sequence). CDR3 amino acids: CASSYEDYGYTF. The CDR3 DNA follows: TGTGCCAGCAGTTACGAGGATTATGGCTACACCTTC.

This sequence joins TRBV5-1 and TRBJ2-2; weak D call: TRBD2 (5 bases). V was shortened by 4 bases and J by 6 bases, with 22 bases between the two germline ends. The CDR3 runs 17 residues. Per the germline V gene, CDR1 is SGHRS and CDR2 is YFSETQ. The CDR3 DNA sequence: TGCGCCAGCAGCCCAGAGCTGGCGGGCTTGCAGGCCGGGGAGCTGTTTTTT. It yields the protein CASSPELAGLQAGELFF.

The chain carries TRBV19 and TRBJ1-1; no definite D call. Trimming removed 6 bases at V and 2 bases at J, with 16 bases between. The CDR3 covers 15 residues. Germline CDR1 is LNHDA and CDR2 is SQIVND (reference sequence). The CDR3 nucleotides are TGTGCCAGTAGATTCCGGACGGAACGTAACACTGAAGCTTTCTTT. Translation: CASRFRTERNTEAFF.

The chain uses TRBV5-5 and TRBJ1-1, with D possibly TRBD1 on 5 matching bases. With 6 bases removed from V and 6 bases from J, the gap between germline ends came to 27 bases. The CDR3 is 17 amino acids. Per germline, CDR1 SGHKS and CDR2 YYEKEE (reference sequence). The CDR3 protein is CASKILQGVGFDAEAFF. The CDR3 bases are TGTGCCAGCAAGATATTACAAGGGGTAGGGTTTGACGCTGAAGCTTTCTTT.

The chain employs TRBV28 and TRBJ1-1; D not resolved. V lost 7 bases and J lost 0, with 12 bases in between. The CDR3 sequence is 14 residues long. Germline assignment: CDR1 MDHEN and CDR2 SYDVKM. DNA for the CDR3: TGTGCCAGCACCCCCTTGCAGCTGAACACTGAAGCTTTCTTT. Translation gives CASTPLQLNTEAFF.

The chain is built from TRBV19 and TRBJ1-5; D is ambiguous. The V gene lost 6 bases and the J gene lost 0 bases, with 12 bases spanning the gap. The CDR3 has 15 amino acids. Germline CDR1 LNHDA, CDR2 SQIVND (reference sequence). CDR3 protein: CASSLGRYSNQPQHF. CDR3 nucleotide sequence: TGTGCCAGTAGCCTCGGGAGATATAGCAATCAGCCCCAGCATTTT.

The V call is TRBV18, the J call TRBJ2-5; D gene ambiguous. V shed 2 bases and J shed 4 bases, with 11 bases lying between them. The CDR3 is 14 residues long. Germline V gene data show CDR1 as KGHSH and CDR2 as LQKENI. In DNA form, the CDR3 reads TGTGCCAGCTCACCAGGTCTAGAAGGAGAGACCCAGTACTTC. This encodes CASSPGLEGETQYF.

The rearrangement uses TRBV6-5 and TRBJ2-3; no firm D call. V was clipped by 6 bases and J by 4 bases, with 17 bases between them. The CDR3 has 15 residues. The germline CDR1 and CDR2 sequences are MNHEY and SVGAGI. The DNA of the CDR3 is TGTGCCAGCAGGGGATGGCAGCGAAGTCCAGATACGCAGTATTTT. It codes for CASRGWQRSPDTQYF.

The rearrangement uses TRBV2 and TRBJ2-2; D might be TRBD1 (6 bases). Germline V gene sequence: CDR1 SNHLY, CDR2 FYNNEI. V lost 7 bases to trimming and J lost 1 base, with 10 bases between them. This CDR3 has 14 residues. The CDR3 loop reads CASKKGENTGELFF. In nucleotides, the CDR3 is TGTGCCAGCAAGAAGGGGGAGAACACCGGGGAGCTGTTTTTT. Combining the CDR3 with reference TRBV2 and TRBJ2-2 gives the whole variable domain EPEVTQTPSHQVTQMGQEVILRCVPISNHLYFYWYRQILGQKVEFLVSFYNNEISEKSEIFDDQFSVERPDGSNFTLKIRSTKLEDSAMYFCASKKGENTGELFFGEGSRLTVL.

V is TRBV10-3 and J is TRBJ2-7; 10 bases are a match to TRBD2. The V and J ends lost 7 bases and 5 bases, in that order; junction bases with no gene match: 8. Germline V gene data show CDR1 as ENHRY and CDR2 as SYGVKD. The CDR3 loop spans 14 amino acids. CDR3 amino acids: CAITSGSEWDEQYF. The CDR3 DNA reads TGTGCCATCACTAGCGGGAGCGAGTGGGACGAGCAGTACTTC.

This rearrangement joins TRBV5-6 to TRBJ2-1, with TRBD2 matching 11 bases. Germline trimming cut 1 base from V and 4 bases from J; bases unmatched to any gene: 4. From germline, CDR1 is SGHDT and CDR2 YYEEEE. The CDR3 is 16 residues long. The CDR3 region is CASSLIGTSGYNEQFF. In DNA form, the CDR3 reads TGTGCCAGCAGCTTGATTGGGACTAGCGGTTACAATGAGCAGTTCTTC. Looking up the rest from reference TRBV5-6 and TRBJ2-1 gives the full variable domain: DAGVTQSPTHLIKTRGQQVTLRCSPKSGHDTVSWYQQALGQGPQFIFQYYEEEERQRGNFPDRFSGHQFPNYSSELNVNALLLGDSALYLCASSLIGTSGYNEQFFGPGTRLTVL.

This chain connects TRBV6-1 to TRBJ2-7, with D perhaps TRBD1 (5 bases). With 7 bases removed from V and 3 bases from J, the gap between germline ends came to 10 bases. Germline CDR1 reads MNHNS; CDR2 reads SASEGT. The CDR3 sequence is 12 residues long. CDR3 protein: CASKGHDYEQYF. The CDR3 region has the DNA TGTGCCAGCAAAGGACACGACTACGAGCAGTACTTC.